The 3 T cell receptor beta chains given below trace back to one sample, sequenced in a study of OX40 agonist ivuxolimab in advanced cancers. This table comes from immunoSEQ multiplex PCR, and its TCRdb copy is limited to in-frame clones, with some not included. The table has some 50,000 clones, approximately 87% seen once. Sequenced here: CD4+ or CD8+ T cells sorted from blood, sampled in a trial of the OX40 agonist ivuxolimab. These receptors all come from an adult with an advanced solid tumor such as melanoma, head and neck, liver or kidney cancer.

This chain connects TRBV6-1 to TRBJ2-7, with D unresolved. Germline CDR1 MNHNS, CDR2 SASEGT. CDR3 size: 16 residues. V lost 3 bases to trimming and J lost 0 bases, with 15 bases between them. The CDR3 here is CASSDGGDLSSYEQYF. In DNA form, the CDR3 reads TGTGCCAGCAGTGACGGTGGGGATCTCAGCTCCTACGAGCAGTACTTC.

This chain uses TRBV5-8 with TRBJ1-2; D not resolved. Trimming removed 0 bases from V and 4 bases from J, with 7 bases in between. This CDR3 contains 13 residues. Germline V CDR1 and CDR2: SGHTS, YDEGEE. For the CDR3, the DNA is TGTGCCAGCAGCTTGGGAGCGATCTATGGCTACACCTTC. Encoded protein: CASSLGAIYGYTF.

The V and J genes are TRBV29-1 and TRBJ1-1, with 9 bases lining up with TRBD1. Per germline, CDR1 SQVTM and CDR2 ANQGSEA. V lost 7 bases and J lost 0; bases outside the gene matches: 3. This CDR3 is 13 amino acids long. The CDR3 DNA reads TGCAGCGGTCGGGACAGGGTGAACACTGAAGCTTTCTTT. Amino acid sequence: CSGRDRVNTEAFF.